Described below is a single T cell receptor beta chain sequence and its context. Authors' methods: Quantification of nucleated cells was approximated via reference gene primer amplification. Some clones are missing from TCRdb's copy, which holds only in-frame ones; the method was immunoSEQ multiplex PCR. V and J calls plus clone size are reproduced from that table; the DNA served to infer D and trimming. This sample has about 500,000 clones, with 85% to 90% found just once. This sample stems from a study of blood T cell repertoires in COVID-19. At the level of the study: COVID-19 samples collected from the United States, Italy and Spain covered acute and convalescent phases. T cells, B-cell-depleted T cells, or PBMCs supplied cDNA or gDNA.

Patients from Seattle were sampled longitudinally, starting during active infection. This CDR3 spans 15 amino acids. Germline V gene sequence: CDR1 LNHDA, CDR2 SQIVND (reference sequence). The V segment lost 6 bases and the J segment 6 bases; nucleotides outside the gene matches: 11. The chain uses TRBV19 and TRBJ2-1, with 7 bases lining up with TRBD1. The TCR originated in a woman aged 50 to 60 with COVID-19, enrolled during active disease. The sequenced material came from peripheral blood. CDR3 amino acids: CASRSDRDALNEQFF. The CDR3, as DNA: TGTGCCAGTAGATCCGACAGGGATGCCCTCAATGAGCAGTTCTTC.